The rows below give T cell receptor beta chains drawn from one sample of a study of T cell changes during pregnancy in multiple sclerosis. Sequencing was performed with immunoSEQ multiplex PCR; in TCRdb, only in-frame clones are kept and a portion is missing. The sample lists 90,000 or so clones, around 93% seen once, with approximately 0.9% in the top ten. Specimen: peripheral blood, collected before pregnancy. Source of these receptors: a female donor with multiple sclerosis, enrolled in a pregnancy study. CDR3s include the opening cysteine and the closing phenylalanine or tryptophan. D genes are given only for firm matches. Size is omitted from some rows. Given values are once, few, many or a class for expanded clones.

d_call j_call clone_size cdr3_length v_call cdr3_nt cdr3_aa
. TRBJ1-5 . 13 TRBV30 TGTGCCTGGAGTGTTCTACAGGATCAGCCCCAGCATTTT CAWSVLQDQPQHF
. TRBJ1-2 . 13 TRBV7-2 TGTGCCAGCAGCTTAGACAGGTTTTATGGCTACACCTTC CASSLDRFYGYTF
. TRBJ2-7 . 14 TRBV27 TGTGCCAGCAGTTTATATGGAACGCGGTACGAGCAGTACTTC CASSLYGTRYEQYF
. TRBJ2-1 . 13 TRBV13 TGTGCCAGCAGTAGTGGTTCCTACAATGAGCAGTTCTTC CASSSGSYNEQFF
TRBD1 TRBJ1-2 . 14 TRBV7-9 TGTGCCAGCAGTCGACAGGGTTCTAACTATGGCTACACCTTC CASSRQGSNYGYTF
TRBD2 TRBJ2-2 . 14 TRBV27 TGTGCCAGCAGTCTCGGGAGGGACACCGGGGAGCTGTTTTTT CASSLGRDTGELFF
. TRBJ1-3 . 15 TRBV27 TGTGCCAGCAGTTTATCGACGGGGTCTGGAAACACCATATATTTT CASSLSTGSGNTIYF
. TRBJ1-3 . 15 TRBV6-5 TGTGCCAGCAGCAGAGGGGGGGTCCCTGGAAACACCATATATTTT CASSRGGVPGNTIYF
TRBD2 TRBJ2-7 . 17 TRBV10-3 TGTGCCATCAGTGAGTCGATTCGGCAGGGACTATCCTACGAGCAGTACTTC CAISESIRQGLSYEQYF
. TRBJ1-1 . 14 TRBV2 TGTGCCAGCAGTGAAACAGGGAAGGACACTGAAGCTTTCTTT CASSETGKDTEAFF
. TRBJ2-7 . 15 TRBV13 TGTGCCAGCAGCTTAGGCCCAGAAGAATCCTACGAGCAGTACTTC CASSLGPEESYEQYF
. TRBJ2-3 . 15 TRBV6-1 TGTGCCAGCAGTGAAGGGTGGGAGTTTCCAGATACGCAGTATTTT CASSEGWEFPDTQYF
. TRBJ1-2 few 14 TRBV6-5 TGTGCCAGCAGGATAAGGCACAGCTCCTATGGCTACACCTTC CASRIRHSSYGYTF
. TRBJ2-1 . 15 TRBV4-1 TGCGCCAGCAGCCAAGATTTCCCTAGTATCAATGAGCAGTTCTTC CASSQDFPSINEQFF
. TRBJ2-7 . 17 TRBV19 TGTGCCAGTAGTATAGATGGGAGACAGGCCAACCTCTACGAGCAGTACTTC CASSIDGRQANLYEQYF
TRBD1 TRBJ2-3 . 15 TRBV4-2 TGTGCCAGCAGCCAAGATTTGGCAGGGGGAGATACGCAGTATTTT CASSQDLAGGDTQYF
TRBD1 TRBJ2-7 . 15 TRBV23-1 TGCGCCAGCAGTCAATCCTGGGACAGGGTGTACGAGCAGTACTTC CASSQSWDRVYEQYF
TRBD2 TRBJ2-7 . 19 TRBV27 TGTGCCAGCAGTTTATCGAAAGGGGTGGGAGCGGGAGGGAACTACGAGCAGTACTTC CASSLSKGVGAGGNYEQYF
TRBD2 TRBJ2-2 once 16 TRBV5-1 TGCGCCAGCAGCTTCGACCGAGCGGGAGCCACCGGGGAGCTGTTTTTT CASSFDRAGATGELFF
. TRBJ1-1 . 15 TRBV19 TGTGCCAGTAGTATAGGGGGGGGAATGAACACTGAAGCTTTCTTT CASSIGGGMNTEAFF
TRBD1 TRBJ1-1 . 14 TRBV27 TGTGCCAGCACTAGGACAGGCCGGAACACTGAAGCTTTCTTT CASTRTGRNTEAFF
. TRBJ1-5 . 16 TRBV6-5 TGTGCCAGCAGTTACTCGTCGGGGGATAGCAATCAGCCCCAGCATTTT CASSYSSGDSNQPQHF
. TRBJ1-5 few 13 TRBV11-2 TGTGCCAGCAGCCCAGGGGGCAATCAGCCCCAGCATTTT CASSPGGNQPQHF
. TRBJ1-2 . 16 TRBV5-5 TGTGCCAGCAGTCGGATGTCGGTAGGGGCAGATTATGGCTACACCTTC CASSRMSVGADYGYTF
. TRBJ1-1 . 13 TRBV6-6 TGTGCCAGCACCACGACAGCCTACCGTGAAGCTTTCTTT CASTTTAYREAFF
. TRBJ1-1 . 14 TRBV19 TGTGCCAGTAGCAATTCCGGGGCAGGGGAAGAAGCTTTCTTT CASSNSGAGEEAFF
. TRBJ2-5 . 15 TRBV5-4 TGTGCCAGCAGCCCCGAAACTCTGGGGGGAGAGACCCAGTACTTC CASSPETLGGETQYF
. TRBJ2-5 . 14 TRBV4-2 TGTGCCAGCAGCCAAGAGGGGCCTCAAGAGACCCAGTACTTC CASSQEGPQETQYF
TRBD1 TRBJ2-5 . 12 TRBV19 TGTGCCAGTTCCGACAGGGGAGAGACCCAGTACTTC CASSDRGETQYF
. TRBJ1-1 . 13 TRBV27 TGTGCCAGCAGTTTCCTGGCGAACACTGAAGCTTTCTTT CASSFLANTEAFF
TRBD2 TRBJ2-5 . 11 TRBV7-9 TGTGCCAGCGGGAGGGAAGAGACCCAGTACTTC CASGREETQYF
TRBD2 TRBJ2-2 . 16 TRBV27 TGTGCCAGCAGTTCTAGACTAGCGGGAGAGGCCGGGGAGCTGTTTTTT CASSSRLAGEAGELFF
TRBD1 TRBJ2-1 . 16 TRBV5-1 TGCGCCAGCAGCTTGGCCGGGACAGGGCGAAAATATCAGCAGTTCTTC CASSLAGTGRKYQQFF
. TRBJ1-5 once 14 TRBV6-1 TGTGCCAGCAGTGAAGCACGGGGTTATCAGCCCCAGCATTTT CASSEARGYQPQHF
. TRBJ1-2 medium-sized 16 TRBV4-2 TGTGCCAGCAGCCAAGATCAGGCCAGGCAGCCCTATGGCTACACCTTC CASSQDQARQPYGYTF
. TRBJ1-1 . 15 TRBV27 TGTGCCAGCAGTCCTCAGGCCGGGGGGGGTACTGAAGCTTTCTTT CASSPQAGGGTEAFF
. TRBJ2-3 once 15 TRBV4-2 TGTGCCAGCAGCCAAGTGGGTCTCGCGGCAGATACGCAGTATTTT CASSQVGLAADTQYF
TRBD1 TRBJ2-2 . 14 TRBV6-1 TGTGCCAGCAGTGGCAGACAGGGTGCCGGGGAGCTGTTTTTT CASSGRQGAGELFF
TRBD1 TRBJ1-1 . 14 TRBV13 TGTGCCAGCAGCTATAAGGGACAGGGGCCAAGAGCTTTCTTT CASSYKGQGPRAFF
TRBD1 TRBJ1-1 . 13 TRBV2 TGTGCCAGAGGACAGGGGGCGGTCACTGAAGCTTTCTTT CARGQGAVTEAFF
. TRBJ2-5 once 13 TRBV18 TGTGCCAGCTCACCACTAGCCGCCGAGACCCAGTACTTC CASSPLAAETQYF
. TRBJ1-1 . 14 TRBV6-1 TGTGCCAGCAGGCATACAGGGTTGTACACTGAAGCTTTCTTT CASRHTGLYTEAFF
. TRBJ1-1 . 14 TRBV30 TGTGCCTGGAGTGTACTAAGGGTGGAGGCTGAAGCTTTCTTT CAWSVLRVEAEAFF
TRBD1 TRBJ1-1 . 15 TRBV7-9 TGTGCCAGCAGCTTAGGGGACAGGGTATTGACTGAAGCTTTCTTT CASSLGDRVLTEAFF